These T cell receptor beta chains were read from a single sample in a study of T cell repertoires in cytomegalovirus infection. MiXCR was run by TCRdb on the reads, yielding one entry per CDR3 protein. In the table there are 680,000 or so distinct CDR3 sequences, less than 40% of which are singletons. Sequencing was carried out using PBMCs. Receptor source: a human donor in good health (CMV status not recorded). Some clones in this sample may be carry-over from other donors' samples. Both conserved end residues are part of each CDR3. The D gene is left open where the match is weak. Part of the rows lack a size; the others show once, few, many or a class for expanded clones.

J,size,V,D,CDR3,DNA
TRBJ2-1,few,TRBV19,.,CASSIGTSYNEQFF,TGTGCCAGTAGTATAGGGACCTCCTACAATGAGCAGTTCTTC
TRBJ1-1,.,TRBV15,.,CATSRGLAMNTEAFF,TGTGCCACCAGCAGAGGTTTGGCGATGAACACTGAAGCTTTCTTT
TRBJ1-2,.,TRBV29-1,.,CSVEGAGVLPNYGYTF,TGCAGCGTTGAGGGGGCAGGGGTACTTCCTAACTATGGCTACACCTTC
TRBJ2-1,.,TRBV7-2,TRBD2,CASSFLAGGNNEQFF,TGTGCCAGCAGCTTTCTAGCGGGAGGGAACAATGAGCAGTTCTTC
TRBJ2-2,.,TRBV11-2,TRBD2,CASSPTRGDENTGELFF,TGTGCCAGCAGCCCGACCCGGGGGGACGAGAACACCGGGGAGCTGTTTTTT
TRBJ2-3,few,TRBV18,.,CASSPSLADTQYF,TGTGCCAGCTCACCATCTCTCGCAGATACGCAGTATTTT
TRBJ2-7,.,TRBV20-1,.,CSARGDRYEQYF,TGCAGTGCTAGAGGGGACCGCTACGAGCAGTACTTC
TRBJ2-5,many,TRBV7-2,.,CASSFGVFQETQYF,TGTGCCAGCAGCTTCGGGGTCTTCCAAGAGACCCAGTACTTC
TRBJ2-2,.,TRBV19,.,CASRPSVWEGSTGELFF,TGTGCCAGTAGGCCCTCGGTGTGGGAAGGGAGCACCGGGGAGCTGTTTTTT
TRBJ1-1,.,TRBV19,TRBD1,CASSPQGQGRTAFF,TGTGCCAGTAGTCCGCAGGGACAGGGAAGGACAGCTTTCTTT
TRBJ2-1,few,TRBV5-6,TRBD2,CASSFVPGLAGGPYNEQFF,TGTGCCAGCAGCTTCGTCCCGGGACTAGCGGGGGGGCCCTACAATGAGCAGTTCTTC
TRBJ2-1,.,TRBV2,TRBD2,CASRRGTSGGSHEQFF,TGTGCCAGCAGAAGGGGGACTAGCGGGGGCTCCCATGAGCAGTTCTTC
TRBJ2-3,many,TRBV7-2,.,CASSSGQSGRTDTQYF,TGTGCCAGCAGTTCAGGGCAGAGCGGGCGCACAGATACGCAGTATTTT
TRBJ1-4,few,TRBV4-1,.,CASSRDGESEKLFF,TGCGCCAGCAGCCGGGACGGAGAAAGTGAAAAACTGTTTTTT
TRBJ2-6,.,TRBV7-8,TRBD2,CASSSSGGSSGANVLTF,TGTGCCAGCAGCTCCAGCGGGGGGAGCTCTGGGGCCAACGTCCTGACTTTC
TRBJ2-1,few,TRBV6-1,TRBD1,CASRGTGLNEQFF,TGTGCCAGCAGAGGGACAGGCCTCAATGAGCAGTTCTTC